Shown below are 28 T cell receptor beta chains from a single sample sequenced in a study of T cells in Graves' hyperthyroidism and ophthalmopathy. The CDR3 regions of TCR beta were amplified from RNA transcripts. The primer set for the first-round RT-PCR of the TCR CDR3 was HTBI. A single record per CDR3 protein comes from TCRdb applying MiXCR to the multiplex PCR reads. The sample has roughly 750,000 distinct CDR3 sequences, 15% to 20% seen once; the top ten hold roughly 8%. Sequencing used blood. These receptors all come from a man younger than 35 with Graves' hyperthyroidism.

This rearrangement joins TRBV4-2 to TRBJ2-1; 14 nucleotides line up with TRBD2. The junction had 8 bases not matched to a gene; V was cut back by 4 bases and J by 9 bases. The CDR3 sequence is 16 residues long. Germline V gives CDR1 LGHNA, CDR2 YNFKEQ. The CDR3 region is CASSPRGTSGSTEQFF. The CDR3 bases are TGTGCCAGCAGCCCCCGGGGGACTAGCGGGAGTACTGAGCAGTTCTTC.

This clonotype has only a few counts. The V gene is TRBV12-3 or TRBV12-4, the J gene TRBJ2-2; D uncertain. The CDR3 length is 11 residues. Deletions cut 7 bases from V and 6 bases from J, with 6 bases between. Here the CDR3 DNA reads TGTGCCAGCACCCCAGCCGGGGAGCTGTTTTTT. It specifies CASTPAGELFF.

This clonotype was observed at least ten times. This rearrangement joins TRBV24-1 to TRBJ2-7, with D maybe TRBD1 (6 bases). Germline lookup yields CDR1 KGHDR and CDR2 SFDVKD. The CDR3 has 18 amino acids. V was shortened by 4 bases and J by 3 bases, with 24 bases between the two germline ends. CDR3 in amino acids: CATSETPSLSGGDYEQYF. CDR3 nucleotide sequence: TGTGCCACCAGTGAAACCCCCTCCTTGTCTGGGGGCGACTACGAGCAGTACTTC.

Concerning this clonotype: In this CDR3 the conserved last residue, phenylalanine or tryptophan, is missing, so a read error is likely. The CDR3 region is CSVETSRQGAYEQYL. The CDR3 nucleotides are TGCAGCGTTGAAACGTCACGACAGGGGGCCTACGAGCAGTACCTC. The chain uses TRBV29-1 and TRBJ2-7; TRBD1 matches 9 bases. There are 15 residues in the CDR3. CDR1 is SQVTM, CDR2 ANQGSEA, per germline. V trimming: 2 bases; J trimming: 2 bases; junction bases outside the gene matches: 7.

At least ten counts were recorded for this clonotype. The chain combines TRBV28 with TRBJ2-7; possibly TRBD2 for D (6 bases). The V end was cut by 4 bases, the J end by 3 bases, with 13 bases between. Germline V gene lookup returns CDR1 MDHEN and CDR2 SYDVKM. The CDR3 is 14 residues long. DNA of the CDR3: TGTGCCAGCAGTTCGGGGGACCGAGACTACGAGCAGTACTTC. Amino acids: CASSSGDRDYEQYF.

This sequence joins TRBV20-1 and TRBJ2-3, with D perhaps given as TRBD1 or TRBD2 (7 bases each). Germline CDR1 and CDR2: DFQATT and SNEGSKA (reference sequence). This CDR3 has 15 residues. Trimming left V 6 bases short and J 3 bases short, with 19 bases between. CDR3 bases: TGCAGTGCCCGGGGAGGGGGCCCTAGGACAGATACGCAGTATTTT. Translated: CSARGGGPRTDTQYF.

This clonotype was observed at least ten times. J is TRBJ1-6 and V is TRBV2; D possibly corresponds to TRBD1 (5 bases). With 6 bases removed from V and 0 bases from J, the gap between germline ends came to 12 bases. CDR1 is SNHLY, CDR2 FYNNEI, per germline. The CDR3 is 16 amino acids. The DNA of the CDR3 is TGTGCCAGCAGGAGGGGTTTAAGCTCCTATAATTCACCCCTCCACTTT. Translation: CASRRGLSSYNSPLHF.

V gene TRBV6-1 combines with J gene TRBJ2-3; D possibly corresponds to TRBD1 (6 bases). Germline lookup yields CDR1 MNHNS and CDR2 SASEGT. V was clipped by 6 bases and J by 0 bases, with 13 bases between them. The CDR3 is 15 residues long. CDR3 sequence: CASSADSPSTDTQYF. DNA for the CDR3: TGTGCCAGCAGCGCGGACAGCCCTAGCACAGATACGCAGTATTTT.

As regards this clonotype: A read error may be the cause here, since a much bigger clone is one base away. The rearrangement joins TRBV28 to TRBJ2-2, with D unclear. CDR3 size: 12 residues. Germline CDR1 is MDHEN and CDR2 is SYDVKM. V dropped 6 bases and J dropped 6 bases, with 8 bases sitting between them. The CDR3 reads CASRGLPGELFF. The CDR3, as DNA: TGTGCCAGCAGGGGTCTCCCCGGGGAGCTGTTTTTT.

The chain uses TRBV10-3 and TRBJ2-7; 7 bases line up with TRBD2. CDR1 ENHRY and CDR2 SYGVKD come from the germline V gene. V shed 0 bases and J 1 base; nucleotides not matched to a gene: 3. This CDR3 contains 15 residues. The CDR3 is CAISESSGDSYEQYF. The CDR3 region has the DNA TGTGCCATCAGTGAGTCAAGCGGGGATTCCTACGAGCAGTACTTC.

This clonotype was picked up many times. This chain joins TRBV12-3 or TRBV12-4 and TRBJ1-4, with 9 bases aligning to TRBD1. V shed 5 bases and J 6 bases; nucleotides not matched to a gene: 4. The CDR3 is 14 amino acids. The CDR3: CASSPGQGYEKLFF. DNA of the CDR3: TGTGCCAGCAGTCCGGGACAGGGATATGAAAAACTGTTTTTT.

The chain joins TRBV7-9 to TRBJ2-2; 11 nucleotides match TRBD1. The CDR3 is 16 amino acids. V lost 5 bases and J lost 6; bases outside the gene matches: 8. CDR1 SEHNR and CDR2 FQNEAQ come from the germline V gene (reference sequence). The CDR3, as DNA: TGTGCCAGCAGCGCCAGGACAGGGGGCCGTTCCGGGGAGCTGTTTTTT. Its translation is CASSARTGGRSGELFF.

V is TRBV4-1 and J is TRBJ1-5; D is unclear. The V end was cut by 2 bases, the J end by 4 bases, with 6 bases between. From germline, CDR1 is MGHRA and CDR2 YSYEKL. This CDR3 comprises 13 residues. The CDR3 sequence: CASSQTANQPQHF. Written as DNA, the CDR3 is TGCGCCAGCAGCCAAACAGCTAATCAGCCCCAGCATTTT.

The chain links TRBV27 to TRBJ2-7; D possibly uses TRBD1 or TRBD2 (5 bases each). The CDR3 sequence is 16 residues long. V lost 5 bases and J 3 bases, leaving 20 bases between the germline ends. CDR1 and CDR2 from the germline V gene are MNHEY and SMNVEV (reference sequence). The CDR3 is CASSPRGLRNIYEQYF. The CDR3 DNA reads as TGTGCCAGCAGTCCACGGGGCCTCCGTAATATCTACGAGCAGTACTTC.

This clonotype was detected ten times or more. This rearrangement joins TRBV28 to TRBJ2-5; TRBD2 matches 8 bases. J was trimmed by 5 bases and V by 4 bases; bases with no gene match: 6. The germline CDR1 and CDR2 sequences are MDHEN and SYDVKM. The CDR3 runs to 14 residues. In nucleotides, the CDR3 is TGTGCCAGCAGTTCGGGAGGGTATTCGGAGACCCAGTACTTC. Amino acid sequence: CASSSGGYSETQYF.

This clonotype occurred many times. This sequence joins TRBV6-5 and TRBJ1-2, with 8 positions matching TRBD1. Germline assignment: CDR1 MNHEY and CDR2 SVGAGI. The CDR3 covers 14 residues. V was pared by 0 bases and J by 6 bases, with 3 bases of the junction left unmatched. This chain's CDR3 is CASSYSRQGNGYTF. The CDR3 nucleotides are TGTGCCAGCAGTTACTCGAGACAGGGGAATGGCTACACCTTC.

There are a few counts of this clonotype. The chain is built from TRBV19 and TRBJ2-3; TRBD2 might be the D (5 bases). The V and J ends lost 5 bases and 3 bases respectively, with 9 bases between them. CDR1 and CDR2 from the germline V gene are LNHDA and SQIVND (reference sequence). This CDR3 region has 13 residues. Here the CDR3 DNA reads TGTGCCAGTAGTCCAACTAGAACAGATACGCAGTATTTT. Residues: CASSPTRTDTQYF.

The gene calls are TRBV19 and TRBJ2-2, with a tentative D call TRBD2 (5 bases). The CDR3 sequence is 14 residues long. Germline values: CDR1 LNHDA, CDR2 SQIVND (reference sequence). Between the trimmed V and J ends, which lost 11 bases and 4 bases, there was a span of 17 bases. CDR3 residues: CAPSQVGSTGELFF. CDR3 bases: TGTGCCCCTAGCCAGGTGGGATCCACCGGGGAGCTGTTTTTT.

This clonotype was seen at least ten times. The chain uses TRBV11-2 and TRBJ2-7; 15 bases agree with TRBD2. After removal of 4 bases from V and 1 base from J, the junction contained 8 bases not matched to a gene. Germline CDR1 and CDR2: SGHAT and FQNNGV. The CDR3 runs 18 residues. The CDR3 DNA reads as TGTGCCAGCAGCTCGGGACTAGCGGGAGGAAGGTGGTCCTACGAGCAGTACTTC. Translating gives CASSSGLAGGRWSYEQYF.

V and J are TRBV5-6 and TRBJ2-1, with D tentatively TRBD1 (7 bases). Germline assignment: CDR1 SGHDT and CDR2 YYEEEE. V gave up 6 bases and J gave up 5 bases, with 18 bases separating them. The length of the CDR3 is 15 residues. The CDR3 DNA follows: TGTGCCAGCATCATGGGGGGACAGTGGCACAATGAGCAGTTCTTC. Protein sequence: CASIMGGQWHNEQFF.

This clonotype was found a few times. This chain links TRBV4-2 with TRBJ2-1; 9 bases map to TRBD2. Per the germline V gene, CDR1 is LGHNA and CDR2 is YNFKEQ. The CDR3 extends over 16 amino acids. The junction had 6 bases not matched to a gene; V was cut back by 1 base and J by 5 bases. In DNA form, the CDR3 reads TGTGCCAGCAGCCAAGGTAGCGGGAGTACGAACAATGAGCAGTTCTTC. It encodes CASSQGSGSTNNEQFF.

A few counts support this clonotype. This rearrangement joins TRBV29-1 to TRBJ2-3, with D possibly being TRBD1 or TRBD2 (5 bases each). CDR1 is SQVTM and CDR2 is ANQGSEA in the germline V gene. Trimming took 7 bases from V and 1 from J, leaving 18 bases between them. CDR3 size: 15 residues. The CDR3 reads CSAQRWDGGTDTQYF. CDR3 sequence (DNA): TGCAGCGCTCAAAGGTGGGACGGGGGCACAGATACGCAGTATTTT.

The chain couples TRBV6-5 to TRBJ1-6; 9 nucleotides align to TRBD1. The CDR3 is 16 amino acids. Germline V CDR1 and CDR2: MNHEY, SVGAGI. Losses at the gene ends were 2 bases for V and 4 bases for J; bases not matched to a gene: 3. CDR3 DNA: TGTGCCAGCAGTTACGTACAGGGGGCTTATAATTCACCCCTCCACTTT. Its translation: CASSYVQGAYNSPLHF.

This clonotype was found many times. The chain combines TRBV7-9 with TRBJ2-5, with 15 bases matching TRBD2. This CDR3 is built from 17 residues. V dropped 4 bases and J dropped 5; count of bases not matched to a gene: 8. The germline V gene has CDR1 SEHNR and CDR2 FQNEAQ (reference sequence). The CDR3 loop is CASSSLGLAGGGETQYF. The CDR3 DNA sequence: TGTGCCAGCAGCTCCCTGGGACTAGCGGGAGGAGGGGAGACCCAGTACTTC.

V gene TRBV5-1 combines with J gene TRBJ2-3; 7 nucleotides agree with TRBD2. V gave up 6 bases and J gave up 4 bases; unmatched junction bases: 8. This CDR3 has 14 amino acids. Germline V gives CDR1 SGHRS, CDR2 YFSETQ. In nucleotides, the CDR3 is TGCGCCAGCACCCGACCGGGGGGACCAGATACGCAGTATTTT. Residues: CASTRPGGPDTQYF.

This clonotype was seen repeatedly, ten times or more. This chain links TRBV12-3 or TRBV12-4 with TRBJ1-2; tentatively, D is TRBD1 (5 bases). V was clipped by 5 bases and J by 1 base, with 11 bases between them. This CDR3 spans 14 amino acids. The CDR3 region has the DNA TGTGCCAGCAGTACAGCAGGGAGTAACTATGGCTACACCTTC. Its translation is CASSTAGSNYGYTF.

This clonotype was seen more than once but under ten times. The rearrangement uses TRBV29-1 and TRBJ2-7; no firm D call. Germline CDR1 SQVTM, CDR2 ANQGSEA. V lost 0 bases to trimming and J lost 2 bases, with 11 bases between them. CDR3 length equals 14 residues. Written as DNA, the CDR3 is TGCAGCGTTGAAGATGGCCGTAACCCCTACGAGCAGTACTTC. Translation: CSVEDGRNPYEQYF.

The chain is built from TRBV7-2 and TRBJ1-1; D unclear. The germline V gene has CDR1 SGHTA and CDR2 FQGNSA. Trimming removed 2 bases from V and 3 bases from J, with 19 bases in between. This CDR3 contains 17 residues. The CDR3 coding sequence is TGTGCCAGCAGCTTATTTACCTACATCGTTCGGGACACTGAAGCTTTCTTT. It specifies CASSLFTYIVRDTEAFF.